A single T cell receptor (beta chain) is shown here with its context. Its target is unknown. V gave up 5 bases and J gave up 6 bases, with 11 bases separating them. This CDR3 comprises 12 residues. The germline CDR1 and CDR2 sequences are ENHRY and SYGVKD. This specimen belongs to a study of metastatic and nonmetastatic thyroid tumors. Notes on the study in general: Significantly greater TCR beta diversity was reportedly found in malignant thyroid tumors than in benign nodules (in blood and tumor).

All patients were untreated before thyroid surgery. Per the original data handling: Differences in CDR3 between clinicopathological groups were drawn on to build a classifier intended to discriminate distant-metastatic papillary thyroid cancer patients. TCRdb reassembled clones from the PCR reads with MiXCR. The V and J calls were determined by TCRdb, not by the authors. Seen here are about 21,000 clones, approximately 20% observed once, and the top ten hold about 21%. This clonotype was sampled from a male donor with papillary thyroid cancer or a benign thyroid nodule (not recorded which). Some clones in this sample may be carry-over from other donors' samples. Sequencing was done on a sample of blood. This chain links TRBV10-3 with TRBJ2-7; no reliable D call. For the CDR3, the DNA is TGTGCCATCAGTCTCGTAGGTCGCGAGCAGTACTTC. Translating gives CAISLVGREQYF.